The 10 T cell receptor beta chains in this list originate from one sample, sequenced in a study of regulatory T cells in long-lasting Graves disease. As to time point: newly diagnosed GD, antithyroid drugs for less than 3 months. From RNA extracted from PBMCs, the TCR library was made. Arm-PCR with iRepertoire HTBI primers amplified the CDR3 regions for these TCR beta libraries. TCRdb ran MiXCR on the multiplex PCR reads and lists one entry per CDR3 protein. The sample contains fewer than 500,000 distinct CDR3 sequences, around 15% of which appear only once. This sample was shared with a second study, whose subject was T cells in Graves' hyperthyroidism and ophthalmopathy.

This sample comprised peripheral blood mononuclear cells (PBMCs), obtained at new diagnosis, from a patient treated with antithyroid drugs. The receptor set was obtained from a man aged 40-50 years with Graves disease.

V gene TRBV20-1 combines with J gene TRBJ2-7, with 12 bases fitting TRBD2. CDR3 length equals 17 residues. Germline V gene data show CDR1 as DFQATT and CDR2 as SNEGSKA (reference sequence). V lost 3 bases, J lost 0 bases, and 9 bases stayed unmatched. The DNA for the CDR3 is TGCAGTGCTAGGCCGCAGACTAGCGGGAGCGTCTCCTACGAGCAGTACTTC. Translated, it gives CSARPQTSGSVSYEQYF.

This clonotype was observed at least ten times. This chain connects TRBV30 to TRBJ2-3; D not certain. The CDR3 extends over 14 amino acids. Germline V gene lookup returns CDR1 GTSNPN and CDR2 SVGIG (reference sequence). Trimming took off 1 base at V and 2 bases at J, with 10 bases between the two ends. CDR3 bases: TGTGCCTGGAGTGGACTCTCACCCACAGATACGCAGTATTTT. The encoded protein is CAWSGLSPTDTQYF.

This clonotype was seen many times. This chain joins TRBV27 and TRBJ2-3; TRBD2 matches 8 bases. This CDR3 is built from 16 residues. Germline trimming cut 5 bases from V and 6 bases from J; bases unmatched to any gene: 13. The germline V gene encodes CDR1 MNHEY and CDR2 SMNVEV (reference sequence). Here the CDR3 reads CASSPRGLGLADTQYF. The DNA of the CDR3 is TGTGCCAGCAGTCCCAGGGGACTAGGGTTAGCCGATACGCAGTATTTT.

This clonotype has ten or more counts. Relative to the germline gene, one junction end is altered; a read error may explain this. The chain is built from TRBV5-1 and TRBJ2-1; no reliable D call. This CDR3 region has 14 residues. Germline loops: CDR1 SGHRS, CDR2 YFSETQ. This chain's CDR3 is CASSLESSYNEQFF. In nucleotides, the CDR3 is TGTGCCAGCAGCTTGGAGAGCTCCTACAATGAGCAGTTCTTC. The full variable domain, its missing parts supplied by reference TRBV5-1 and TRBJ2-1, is KAGVTQTPRYLIKTRGQQVTLSCSPISGHRSVSWYQQTPGQGLQFLFEYFSETQRNKGNFPGRFSGRQFSNSRSEMNVSTLELGDSALYLCASSLESSYNEQFFGPGTRLTVL.

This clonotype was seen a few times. CDR3 amino acids: CASSQGTNQPQHF. The DNA for the CDR3 is TGTGCCAGCAGCCAGGGTACCAATCAGCCCCAGCATTTT. The V gene is TRBV7-8, the J gene TRBJ1-5; maybe TRBD1 (5 bases). CDR1 and CDR2 (germline): SGHVS, FQNEAQ. This CDR3 spans 13 amino acids. Trimming shortened V by 5 bases and J by 3 bases, and 8 bases separated the two germline ends.

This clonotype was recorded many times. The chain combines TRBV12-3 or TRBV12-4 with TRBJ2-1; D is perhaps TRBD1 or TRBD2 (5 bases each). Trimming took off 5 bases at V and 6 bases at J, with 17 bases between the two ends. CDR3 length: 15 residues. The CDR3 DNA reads TGTGCCAGCAGTCTCCGGGACCCTACGGTCAATGAGCAGTTCTTC. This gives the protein CASSLRDPTVNEQFF.

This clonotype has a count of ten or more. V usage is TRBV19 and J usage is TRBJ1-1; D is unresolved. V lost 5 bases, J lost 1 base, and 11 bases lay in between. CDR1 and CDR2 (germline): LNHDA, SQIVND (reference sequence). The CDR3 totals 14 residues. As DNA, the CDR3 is TGTGCCAGTAGTCCAGGACGGTCGAACACTGAAGCTTTCTTT. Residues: CASSPGRSNTEAFF.

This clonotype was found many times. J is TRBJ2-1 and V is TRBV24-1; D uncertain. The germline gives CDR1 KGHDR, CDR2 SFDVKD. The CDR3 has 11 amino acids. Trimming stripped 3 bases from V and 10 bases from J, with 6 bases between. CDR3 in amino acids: CATSDHEEQFF. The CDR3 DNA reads TGTGCCACCAGTGATCATGAGGAGCAGTTCTTC.

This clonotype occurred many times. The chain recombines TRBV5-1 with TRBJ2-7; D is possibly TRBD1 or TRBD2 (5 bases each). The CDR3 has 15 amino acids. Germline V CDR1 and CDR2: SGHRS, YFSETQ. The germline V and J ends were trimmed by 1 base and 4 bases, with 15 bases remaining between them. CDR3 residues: CASSLWGRSVYEQYF. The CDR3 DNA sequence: TGCGCCAGCAGCTTGTGGGGACGATCAGTGTACGAGCAGTACTTC.

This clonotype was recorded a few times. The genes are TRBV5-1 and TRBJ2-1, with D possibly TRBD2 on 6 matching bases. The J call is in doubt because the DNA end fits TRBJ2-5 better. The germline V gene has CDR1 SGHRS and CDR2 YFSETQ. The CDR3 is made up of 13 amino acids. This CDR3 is CASSFAGTETQYF. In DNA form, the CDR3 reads TGCGCCAGCAGCTTTGCGGGGACGGAGACCCAGTACTTC.